Sequencing of this T cell receptor (beta chain) was carried out in a study of cytomegalovirus exposure and HLA in healthy donors. This clone turned up a few times. Its antigen remains unidentified. PCR was performed using 60 Vbeta and 13 Jbeta primers. Generated by immunoSEQ multiplex PCR, the TCRdb table keeps only in-frame clones and is missing some. The sample carries roughly 170,000 clones, around four fifths recorded once. The V gene lost 5 bases and the J gene lost 2 bases, with 7 bases spanning the gap. Per the germline V gene, CDR1 is SGHRS and CDR2 is YFSETQ. This CDR3 is built from 13 residues. General study points: In vitro testing confirmed a few CMV-associated chains as specific for CMV antigens. In a later analysis, 15,000 to 20,000 TCR beta sequences were associated with HLA alleles at 0.05 false discovery rate.

The sequencing input was PBMCs. This chain connects TRBV5-1 to TRBJ1-4; D unclear. This receptor was identified in a woman between 25 and 40 years old in good health and CMV-seropositive. Written as DNA, the CDR3 is TGCGCCAGCAGAACAGATACTAATGAAAAACTGTTTTTT. It encodes CASRTDTNEKLFF.